A single sample gave rise to the 5 T cell receptor beta chains below, sequenced in a study of lymphopenia after photon versus proton radiotherapy. TCRdb's table, derived via immunoSEQ multiplex PCR, lists solely in-frame clones and lacks some. The table includes about 70,000 clones, 85% to 95% detected once. The material sequenced was peripheral blood, taken from a patient treated with photon-based radiotherapy. The receptors come from a woman aged 35 to 49 with cholangiocarcinoma.

The chain employs TRBV25-1 and TRBJ2-5; D is possibly TRBD2 (5 bases). V lost 4 bases, J lost 2 bases, and 14 bases lay in between. Looked up from germline, CDR1 is MGHDK and CDR2 is SYGVNS. The CDR3 runs to 15 residues. The CDR3 nucleotides read TGTGCCAGCAGTGCTCGGTCGGGATTACAAGAGACCCAGTACTTC. Its translation: CASSARSGLQETQYF.

This chain's CDR3 is CASGDVYEQYF. For the CDR3, the DNA is TGTGCCAGCGGAGATGTCTACGAGCAGTACTTC. The V call is TRBV9, the J call TRBJ2-7, with no clear D. V dropped 7 bases and J dropped 3 bases, with 8 bases sitting between them. This CDR3 has 11 amino acids. Germline CDR1 and CDR2: SGDLS and YYNGEE.

CDR3: CASSPGTGGANEQYF. The CDR3 region has the DNA TGTGCCAGCTCACCCGGGACAGGGGGTGCCAACGAGCAGTACTTC. The J gene is TRBJ2-7, the V gene TRBV6-1; 11 positions match TRBD1. The length of the CDR3 is 15 residues. Germline trimming cut 8 bases from V and 5 bases from J; bases unmatched to any gene: 11. Germline lookup yields CDR1 MNHNS and CDR2 SASEGT.

The V and J genes are TRBV4-1 and TRBJ1-4; D not certain. V was clipped by 0 bases and J by 4 bases, with 9 bases between them. This CDR3 is 15 amino acids long. Germline loops: CDR1 MGHRA, CDR2 YSYEKL. The CDR3 loop reads CASSQDDGVNEKLFF. The CDR3 DNA sequence: TGCGCCAGCAGCCAAGATGACGGAGTTAATGAAAAACTGTTTTTT.

In its sample, this clone was seen a few times. V is TRBV7-9 and J is TRBJ2-7; 7 bases are shared with TRBD1. CDR1 is SEHNR, CDR2 FQNEAQ, per germline (reference sequence). V shed 1 base, J shed 2 bases, and the junction held 5 bases outside the gene matches. CDR3 length equals 15 residues. The CDR3 nucleotides are TGTGCCAGCAGCTTAGTGGGACAGATCACCTACGAGCAGTACTTC. The encoded protein is CASSLVGQITYEQYF.